This T cell receptor beta chain came from a study of CD8 T cells in Susac syndrome. This clonotype was seen a single time. Reverse transcription of about 0.5 to 1 ug RNA was carried out with random hexamers. TCRdb re-derived calls from the immunoSEQ multiplex PCR reads in MiXCR, one entry per CDR3 protein. Counted here are 110,000 to 150,000 distinct CDR3 sequences, 94% occurring once; the ten biggest clones make up roughly 0.29%. V was clipped by 1 base and J by 7 bases, with 14 bases between them. The CDR3 has 14 amino acids. Germline values: CDR1 DFQATT, CDR2 SNEGSKA (reference sequence). The TCR comes from a human donor in good health. This chain connects TRBV20-1 to TRBJ2-1; D remains unclear. Source material: CD8+ T cells from PBMCs. CDR3 residues: CSARGRRGSNEQFF. In nucleotides, the CDR3 is TGCAGTGCTAGAGGCCGTAGAGGCTCGAATGAGCAGTTCTTC.